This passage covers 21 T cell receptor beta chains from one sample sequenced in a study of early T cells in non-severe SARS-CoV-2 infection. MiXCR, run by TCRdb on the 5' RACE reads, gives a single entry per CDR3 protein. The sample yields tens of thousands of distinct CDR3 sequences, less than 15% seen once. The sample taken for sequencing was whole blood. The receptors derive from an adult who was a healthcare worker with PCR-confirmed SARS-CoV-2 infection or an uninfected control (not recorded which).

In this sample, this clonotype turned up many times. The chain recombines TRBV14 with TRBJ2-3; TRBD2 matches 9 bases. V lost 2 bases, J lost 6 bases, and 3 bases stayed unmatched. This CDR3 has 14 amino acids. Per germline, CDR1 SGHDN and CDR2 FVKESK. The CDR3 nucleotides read TGTGCCAGCAGCCAATTAGCGGGAGCTGATACGCAGTATTTT. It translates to CASSQLAGADTQYF. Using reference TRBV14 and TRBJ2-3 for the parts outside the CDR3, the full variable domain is EAGVTQFPSHSVIEKGQTVTLRCDPISGHDNLYWYRRVMGKEIKFLLHFVKESKQDESGMPNNRFLAERTGGTYSTLKVQPAELEDSGVYFCASSQLAGADTQYFGPGTRLTVL.

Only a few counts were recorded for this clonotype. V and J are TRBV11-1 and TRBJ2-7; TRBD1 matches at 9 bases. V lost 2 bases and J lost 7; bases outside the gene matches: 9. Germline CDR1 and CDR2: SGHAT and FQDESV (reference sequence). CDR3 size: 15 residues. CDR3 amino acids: CASSLKTGGSGEQYF. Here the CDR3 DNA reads TGTGCCAGCAGCTTAAAGACAGGGGGATCGGGGGAGCAGTACTTC. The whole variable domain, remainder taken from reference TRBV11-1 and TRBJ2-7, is EAEVAQSPRYKITEKSQAVAFWCDPISGHATLYWYRQILGQGPELLVQFQDESVVDDSQLPKDRFSAERLKGVDSTLKIQPAELGDSAMYLCASSLKTGGSGEQYFGPGTRLTVT.

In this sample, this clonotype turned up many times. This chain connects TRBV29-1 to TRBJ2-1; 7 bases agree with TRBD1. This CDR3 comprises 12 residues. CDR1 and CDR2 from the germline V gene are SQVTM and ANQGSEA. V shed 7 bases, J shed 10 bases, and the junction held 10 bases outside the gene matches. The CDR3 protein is CSAGQVNREQFF. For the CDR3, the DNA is TGCAGCGCCGGACAGGTTAATAGAGAGCAGTTCTTC.

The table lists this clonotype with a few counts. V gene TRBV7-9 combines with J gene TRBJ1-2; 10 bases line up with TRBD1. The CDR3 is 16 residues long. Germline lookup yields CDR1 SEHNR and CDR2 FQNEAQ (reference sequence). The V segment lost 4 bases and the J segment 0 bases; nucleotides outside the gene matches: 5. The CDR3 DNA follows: TGTGCCAGCAGCTCGACAGGGGGCGCGTCTAACTATGGCTACACCTTC. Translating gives CASSSTGGASNYGYTF.

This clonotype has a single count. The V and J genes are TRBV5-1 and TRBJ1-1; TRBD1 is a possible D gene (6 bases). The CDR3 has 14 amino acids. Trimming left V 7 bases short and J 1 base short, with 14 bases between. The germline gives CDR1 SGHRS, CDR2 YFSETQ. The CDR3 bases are TGCGCCAGCTACCCAGGGGTACAGAACACTGAAGCTTTCTTT. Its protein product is CASYPGVQNTEAFF.

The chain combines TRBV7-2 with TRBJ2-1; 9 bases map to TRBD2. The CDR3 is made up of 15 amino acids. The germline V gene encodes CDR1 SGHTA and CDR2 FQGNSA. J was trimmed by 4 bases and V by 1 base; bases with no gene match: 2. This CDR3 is CASSLGLAAYNEQFF. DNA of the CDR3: TGTGCCAGCAGCTTAGGACTAGCGGCTTACAATGAGCAGTTCTTC.

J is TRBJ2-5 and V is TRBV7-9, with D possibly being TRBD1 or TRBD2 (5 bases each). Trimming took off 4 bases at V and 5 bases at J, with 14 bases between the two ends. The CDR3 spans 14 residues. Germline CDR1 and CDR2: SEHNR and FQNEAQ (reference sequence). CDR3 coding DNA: TGTGCCAGCAGCTACGGAGTTGAGGGGGAGACCCAGTACTTC. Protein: CASSYGVEGETQYF.

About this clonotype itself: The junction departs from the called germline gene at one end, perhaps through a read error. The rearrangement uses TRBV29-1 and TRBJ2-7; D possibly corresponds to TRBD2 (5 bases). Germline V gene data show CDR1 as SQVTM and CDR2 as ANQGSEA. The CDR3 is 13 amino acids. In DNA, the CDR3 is TGCAGCGCGCGGGCTCCCGGATCCTCCGAGCAGTACTTC. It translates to CSARAPGSSEQYF.

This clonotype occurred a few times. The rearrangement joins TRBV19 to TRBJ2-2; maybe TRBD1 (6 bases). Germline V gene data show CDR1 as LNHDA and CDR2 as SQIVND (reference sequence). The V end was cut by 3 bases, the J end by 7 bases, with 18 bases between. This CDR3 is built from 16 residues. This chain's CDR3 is CASSMMLGAQGGELFF. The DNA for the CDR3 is TGTGCCAGTAGTATGATGCTGGGGGCGCAGGGCGGGGAGCTGTTTTTT.

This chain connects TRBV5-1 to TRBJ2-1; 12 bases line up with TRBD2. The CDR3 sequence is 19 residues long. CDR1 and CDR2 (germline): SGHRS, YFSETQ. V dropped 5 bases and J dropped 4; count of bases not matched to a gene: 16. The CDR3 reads CASSPTSPDLAGGYNEQFF. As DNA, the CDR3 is TGCGCCAGCAGTCCGACCTCTCCTGATCTAGCGGGAGGGTACAATGAGCAGTTCTTC.

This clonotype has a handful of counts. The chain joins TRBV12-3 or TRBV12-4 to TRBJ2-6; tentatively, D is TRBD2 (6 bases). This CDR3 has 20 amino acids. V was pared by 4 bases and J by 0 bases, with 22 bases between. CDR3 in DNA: TGTGCCAGCAGTTCCATTACGACGGGGGACCTCAGCTCTGGGGCCAACGTCCTGACTTTC. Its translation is CASSSITTGDLSSGANVLTF.

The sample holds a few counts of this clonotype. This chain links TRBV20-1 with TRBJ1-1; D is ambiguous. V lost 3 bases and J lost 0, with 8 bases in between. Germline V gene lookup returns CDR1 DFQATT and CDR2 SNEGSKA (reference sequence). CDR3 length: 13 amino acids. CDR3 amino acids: CSASLDMNTEAFF. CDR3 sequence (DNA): TGCAGTGCTAGCCTGGATATGAACACTGAAGCTTTCTTT.

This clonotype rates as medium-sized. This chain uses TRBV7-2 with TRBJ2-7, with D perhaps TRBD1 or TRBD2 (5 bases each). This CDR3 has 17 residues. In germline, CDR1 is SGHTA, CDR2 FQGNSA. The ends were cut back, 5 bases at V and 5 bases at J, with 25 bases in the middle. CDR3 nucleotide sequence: TGTGCCAGCAGCAACCCGAGGGGAGAGGCCTGGACCCACGAGCAGTACTTC. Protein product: CASSNPRGEAWTHEQYF.

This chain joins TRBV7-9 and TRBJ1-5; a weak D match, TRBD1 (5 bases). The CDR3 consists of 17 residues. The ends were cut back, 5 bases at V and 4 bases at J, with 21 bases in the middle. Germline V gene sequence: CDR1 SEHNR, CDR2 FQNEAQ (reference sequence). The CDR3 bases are TGTGCCAGCAGCCCAGCGGGACGGATAGGGATTAATCAGCCCCAGCATTTT. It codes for CASSPAGRIGINQPQHF.

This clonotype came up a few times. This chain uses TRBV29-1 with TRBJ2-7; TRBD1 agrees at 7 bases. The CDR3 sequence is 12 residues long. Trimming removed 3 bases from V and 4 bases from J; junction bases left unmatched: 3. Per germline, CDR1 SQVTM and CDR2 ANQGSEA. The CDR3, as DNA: TGCAGCGTTGAGCAGGGGGAATACGAGCAGTACTTC. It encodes CSVEQGEYEQYF.

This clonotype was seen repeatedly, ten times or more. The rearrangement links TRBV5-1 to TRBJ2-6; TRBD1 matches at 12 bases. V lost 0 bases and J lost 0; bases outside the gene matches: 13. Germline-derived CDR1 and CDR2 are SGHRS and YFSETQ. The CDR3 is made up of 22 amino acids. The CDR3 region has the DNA TGCGCCAGCAGCTTGGGTCGGGACAGGGGGCGCGTGAATCTCTCTGGGGCCAACGTCCTGACTTTC. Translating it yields CASSLGRDRGRVNLSGANVLTF.

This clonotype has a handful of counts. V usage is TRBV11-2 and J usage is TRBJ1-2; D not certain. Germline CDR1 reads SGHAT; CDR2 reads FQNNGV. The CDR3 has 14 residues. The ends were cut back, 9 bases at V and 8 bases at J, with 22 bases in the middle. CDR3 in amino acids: CASRDAGRLEGYTF. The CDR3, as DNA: TGTGCCAGTCGGGATGCGGGGAGGCTAGAAGGCTACACCTTC.

CDR3: CASRKTEGGETQYF. In DNA form, the CDR3 reads TGTGCCAGCAGGAAAACCGAGGGGGGAGAGACCCAGTACTTC. The chain links TRBV6-6 to TRBJ2-5; D may be TRBD1 or TRBD2 (6 bases each). CDR1 MNHNY and CDR2 SVGAGI come from the germline V gene (reference sequence). Trimming took off 6 bases at V and 4 bases at J, with 15 bases between the two ends. The CDR3 runs to 14 residues.

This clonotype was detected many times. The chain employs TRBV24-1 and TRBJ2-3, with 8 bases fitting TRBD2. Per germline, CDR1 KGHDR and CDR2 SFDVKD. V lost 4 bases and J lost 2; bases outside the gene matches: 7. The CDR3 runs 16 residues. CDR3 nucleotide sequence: TGTGCCACCAGTGAAGAGGCGGGGGGCAACACAGATACGCAGTATTTT. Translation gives CATSEEAGGNTDTQYF.

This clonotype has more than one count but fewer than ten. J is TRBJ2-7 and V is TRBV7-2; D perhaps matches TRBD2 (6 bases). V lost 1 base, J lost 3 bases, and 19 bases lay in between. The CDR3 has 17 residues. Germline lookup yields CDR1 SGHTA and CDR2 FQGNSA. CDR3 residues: CASSLVPSTGVLYEQYF. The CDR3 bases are TGTGCCAGCAGCTTAGTACCCTCAACGGGAGTACTCTACGAGCAGTACTTC. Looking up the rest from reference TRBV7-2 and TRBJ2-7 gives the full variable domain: GAGVSQSPSNKVTEKGKDVELRCDPISGHTALYWYRQSLGQGLEFLIYFQGNSAPDKSGLPSDRFSAERTGGSVSTLTIQRTQQEDSAVYLCASSLVPSTGVLYEQYFGPGTRLTVT.

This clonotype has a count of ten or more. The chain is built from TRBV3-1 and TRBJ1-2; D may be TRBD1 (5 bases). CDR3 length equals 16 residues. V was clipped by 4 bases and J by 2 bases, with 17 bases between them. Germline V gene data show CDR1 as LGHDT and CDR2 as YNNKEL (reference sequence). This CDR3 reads CASSLIGTERNYGYTF. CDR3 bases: TGTGCCAGCAGCCTTATCGGGACGGAAAGGAACTATGGCTACACCTTC.